This record concerns one TCR beta chain sequence. Its antigen is unknown. The naive CD8 subset, CD45RO-negative cells positively selected for CCR7, excluded terminally differentiated effector memory CD45RA+ cells. There were only Caucasian adults among the donors, and all lived in Nashville, Tennessee. This sample stems from a study of shared clonotypes between healthy human individuals. Deep level was the assay's run setting. Using 200 ng DNA, approximately 30,000 T cell genomes, the sorted-subset replicate PCRs were run. Method: immunoSEQ multiplex PCR; TCRdb's copy keeps in-frame clones and lacks some. The table has hundreds of thousands of clones, approximately 96% seen once. General observations from the study: Non-shared clonotypes displayed generation probabilities falling below those of clonotypes present in all four donors.

The sequenced material came from naive CD8+ T cells sorted from blood. The TCR comes from a woman in her twenties or thirties in good health.

The CDR3 bases are TGTGCCAGCAGAACTCAAAGACAGCCATACTCCTACGAGCAGTACTTC. This encodes CASRTQRQPYSYEQYF. The chain links TRBV28 to TRBJ2-5, with D perhaps matching TRBD1 (5 bases). The DNA end favors TRBJ2-7, so the J call may be wrong. Germline loops: CDR1 MDHEN, CDR2 SYDVKM. CDR3 length equals 16 residues.